This is a list of T cell receptor beta chains from one sample in a study of early T cells in non-severe SARS-CoV-2 infection. In TCRdb, the 5' RACE reads were re-called with MiXCR into one record per CDR3 protein. The sample lists about 46,000 distinct CDR3 sequences; around a tenth were seen once. Source: whole blood, taken at baseline. Source of these receptors: an adult who was a healthcare worker with PCR-confirmed SARS-CoV-2 infection or an uninfected control (not recorded which). The CDR3 runs from the conserved cysteine through the conserved F or W. D genes are given only for firm matches. Size is stated for part of the rows, as once, few or many counts, or as a class when the clone is expanded.

J gene,V gene,D gene,clone size,CDR3 DNA,CDR3 protein
TRBJ2-1,TRBV7-2,NA,few,TGTGCCAGCAGCTTCAGTGTAGGATACAATGAGCAGTTCTTC,CASSFSVGYNEQFF
TRBJ2-1,TRBV7-9,TRBD2,few,TGTGCCAGCAGCCAGGGGGGACTAGCGGGAAGGAGCTCCTACAATGAGCAGTTCTTC,CASSQGGLAGRSSYNEQFF
TRBJ2-7,TRBV7-9,NA,many,TGTGCCAGCAGCTACTGGGCGGAGGAGGGACCGAGCTCCTACGAGCAGTACTTC,CASSYWAEEGPSSYEQYF
TRBJ1-3,TRBV7-6,TRBD1,many,TGTGCCAGCAGCTTTGCACAGGGGGGGAACACCATATATTTT,CASSFAQGGNTIYF
TRBJ2-3,TRBV2,NA,NA,TGTGCCAGCAGTGGGACAGCCCCCGGGAAGGATACGCAGTATTTT,CASSGTAPGKDTQYF
TRBJ2-1,TRBV19,TRBD2,few,TGTGCCAGTAGTACCCTGATGGGGACTAGTCAGTTCTTC,CASSTLMGTSQFF
TRBJ2-5,TRBV19,TRBD1,many,TGTGCCAGTAGTATTGTCCCGGGACAGGGGAGAGAGACCCAGTACTTC,CASSIVPGQGRETQYF
TRBJ2-1,TRBV12-3/TRBV12-4,NA,NA,TGTGCCAGCAGTCTGGGAGAAGACTCCTACAATGAGCAGTTCTTC,CASSLGEDSYNEQFF
TRBJ2-1,TRBV27,NA,few,TGTGCCAGCAGGAGTATCTCCTACAATGAGCAGTTCTTC,CASRSISYNEQFF
TRBJ2-3,TRBV7-9,NA,few,TGTGCCAGCAGCAAAGGGGTCGGGCAGACCAAAGCAGATACGCAGTATTTT,CASSKGVGQTKADTQYF
TRBJ1-5,TRBV20-1,NA,few,TGCAGTGCTGAGGGGAGCAATCAGCCCCAGCATTTT,CSAEGSNQPQHF
TRBJ1-1,TRBV4-1,TRBD1,few,TGCGCCAGCAGCCAGTCCGGCGGGACAGCTTTGAACACTGAAGCTTTCTTT,CASSQSGGTALNTEAFF
TRBJ2-2,TRBV27,NA,few,TGTGCCAGCAGAGTGGGCCAGGACACCGGGGAGCTGTTTTTT,CASRVGQDTGELFF
TRBJ1-1,TRBV30,NA,NA,TGTGCCTGGAAGGCAGCATCCCCCACTGAAGCTTTCTTT,CAWKAASPTEAFF
TRBJ2-5,TRBV11-2,NA,many,TGTGCCAGCAGCTTATACGGCCAAGAGACCCAGTACTTC,CASSLYGQETQYF
TRBJ2-7,TRBV6-5,NA,many,TGTGCCAGCAGTCCGGGGTCGCGCGAGCAGTACTTC,CASSPGSREQYF
TRBJ2-1,TRBV5-8,TRBD2,NA,TGTGCCAGCAGCAAGGGACTAGCGGGAGATTTGGATGAGCAGTTCTTC,CASSKGLAGDLDEQFF
TRBJ2-3,TRBV6-2/TRBV6-3,NA,many,TGTGCCAGCAGTGGGTCCGTCCCCACAGATACGCAGTATTTT,CASSGSVPTDTQYF
TRBJ1-6,TRBV9,TRBD1,few,TGTGCCAGCAGCGTAAGGGACAGGGTTGATTCACCCCTCCACTTT,CASSVRDRVDSPLHF
TRBJ1-1,TRBV5-6,TRBD1,few,TGTGCCAGCAGCCTGCAACCAGGGGGCGGCTACACTGAAGCTTTCTTT,CASSLQPGGGYTEAFF
TRBJ2-7,TRBV20-1,TRBD2,many,TGCAGTGCCCAGTCGGCTAGCGGGAGTAACCACGAGCAGTACTTC,CSAQSASGSNHEQYF
TRBJ2-5,TRBV20-1,NA,few,TGCAGTGCTAGAAGGGACCGAGAAGAGACCCAGTACTTC,CSARRDREETQYF
TRBJ2-1,TRBV3-1,NA,few,TGTGCCAGCAATACAGTAGGGAACCCCCAGTTCTTC,CASNTVGNPQFF
TRBJ1-4,TRBV6-6,NA,many,TGTGCCAGCAGTTACTCTGGCCGTGTTCGGCAGGGTCCCGAAAAACTGTTTTTT,CASSYSGRVRQGPEKLFF
TRBJ2-7,TRBV18,NA,many,TGTGCCAGCTCACCCGGACACACTTACGAGCAGTACTTC,CASSPGHTYEQYF
TRBJ1-5,TRBV12-3/TRBV12-4,NA,many,TGTGCCAGCAGTTTACGGGGGCATAGTCAGCCCCAGCATTTT,CASSLRGHSQPQHF
TRBJ2-5,TRBV28,NA,NA,TGTGCCAGCAGTTCGAGGGAGACCCAGTACTTC,CASSSRETQYF
TRBJ2-7,TRBV4-2,TRBD2,few,TGTGCCAGCAGCCAACAGGCTAGCGGATCCTACGAGCAGTACTTC,CASSQQASGSYEQYF
TRBJ1-6,TRBV5-4,NA,NA,TGTGCCAGCAGCTTGGACGACATAGATAATTCACCCCTCCACTTT,CASSLDDIDNSPLHF
TRBJ1-3,TRBV2,NA,few,TGTGCCAGCAGTGAAAATCAGAATGTCGGAAACACCATATATTTT,CASSENQNVGNTIYF
TRBJ1-5,TRBV2,NA,few,TGTGCCAGCAGCATAGGGGTTCAGCCCCAGCATTTT,CASSIGVQPQHF
TRBJ2-3,TRBV3-1,NA,few,TGTGCCAGCAGCCAAGATAGGGGCAGGGGAACAGATACGCAGTATTTT,CASSQDRGRGTDTQYF
TRBJ1-1,TRBV5-5,TRBD1,NA,TGTGCCAGCACCTCCGAGGGGGCTACTGAAGCTTTCTTT,CASTSEGATEAFF
TRBJ1-2,TRBV2,TRBD1,many,TGTGCCTGCCTCCTCGGGACAGCCTATGGCTACACCTTC,CACLLGTAYGYTF
TRBJ2-1,TRBV5-1,NA,many,TGCGCCAGCAGCTTGGGACAGGAGAACAATGAGCAGTTCTTC,CASSLGQENNEQFF
TRBJ2-3,TRBV12-3/TRBV12-4,NA,many,TGTGCCAGCAGCCAGGCGGGGGCGGCTACGCAGTATTTT,CASSQAGAATQYF